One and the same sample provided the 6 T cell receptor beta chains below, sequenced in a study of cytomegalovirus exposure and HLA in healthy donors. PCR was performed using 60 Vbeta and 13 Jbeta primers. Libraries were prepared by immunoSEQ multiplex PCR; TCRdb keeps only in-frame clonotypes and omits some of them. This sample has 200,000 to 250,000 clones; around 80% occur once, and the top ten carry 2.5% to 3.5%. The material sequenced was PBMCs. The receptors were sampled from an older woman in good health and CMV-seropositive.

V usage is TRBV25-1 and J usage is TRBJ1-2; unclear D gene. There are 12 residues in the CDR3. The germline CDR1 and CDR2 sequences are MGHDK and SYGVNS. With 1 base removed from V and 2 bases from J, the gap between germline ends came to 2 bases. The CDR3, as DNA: TGTGCCAGCAGTGAATTAAACTATGGCTACACCTTC. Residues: CASSELNYGYTF.

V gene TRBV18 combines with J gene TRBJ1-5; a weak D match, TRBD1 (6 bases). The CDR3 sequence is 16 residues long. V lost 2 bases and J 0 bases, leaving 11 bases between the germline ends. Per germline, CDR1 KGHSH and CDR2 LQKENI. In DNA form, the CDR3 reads TGTGCCAGCTCACCAGCTACAGGGAATAGCAATCAGCCCCAGCATTTT. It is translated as CASSPATGNSNQPQHF.

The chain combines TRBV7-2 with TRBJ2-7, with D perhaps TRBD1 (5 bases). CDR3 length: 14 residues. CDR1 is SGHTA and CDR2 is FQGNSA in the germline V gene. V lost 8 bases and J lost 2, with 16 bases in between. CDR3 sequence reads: CASFRQGETYEQYF. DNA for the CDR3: TGTGCCAGCTTCCGTCAGGGTGAAACCTACGAGCAGTACTTC. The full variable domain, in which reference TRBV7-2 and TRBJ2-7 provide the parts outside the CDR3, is GAGVSQSPSNKVTEKGKDVELRCDPISGHTALYWYRQSLGQGLEFLIYFQGNSAPDKSGLPSDRFSAERTGGSVSTLTIQRTQQEDSAVYLCASFRQGETYEQYFGPGTRLTVT.

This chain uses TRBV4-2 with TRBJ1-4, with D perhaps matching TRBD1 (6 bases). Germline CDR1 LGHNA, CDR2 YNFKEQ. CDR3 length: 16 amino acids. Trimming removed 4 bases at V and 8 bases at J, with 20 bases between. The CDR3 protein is CASSPVNPEGGEKLFF. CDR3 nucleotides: TGTGCCAGCAGCCCAGTAAATCCTGAGGGGGGGGAAAAACTGTTTTTT.

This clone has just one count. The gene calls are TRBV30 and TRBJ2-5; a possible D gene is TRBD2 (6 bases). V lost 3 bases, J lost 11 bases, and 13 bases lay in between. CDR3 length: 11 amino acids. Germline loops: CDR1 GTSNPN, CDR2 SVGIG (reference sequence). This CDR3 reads CAWSPLGRQYF. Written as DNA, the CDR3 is TGTGCCTGGAGCCCCTTGGGGAGGCAGTACTTC.

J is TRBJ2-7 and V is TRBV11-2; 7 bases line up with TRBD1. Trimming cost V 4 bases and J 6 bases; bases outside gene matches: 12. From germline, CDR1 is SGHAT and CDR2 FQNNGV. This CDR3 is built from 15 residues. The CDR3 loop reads CASSSGQSRSGEQYF. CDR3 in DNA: TGTGCCAGCAGCTCGGGACAGTCTAGATCCGGCGAGCAGTACTTC.